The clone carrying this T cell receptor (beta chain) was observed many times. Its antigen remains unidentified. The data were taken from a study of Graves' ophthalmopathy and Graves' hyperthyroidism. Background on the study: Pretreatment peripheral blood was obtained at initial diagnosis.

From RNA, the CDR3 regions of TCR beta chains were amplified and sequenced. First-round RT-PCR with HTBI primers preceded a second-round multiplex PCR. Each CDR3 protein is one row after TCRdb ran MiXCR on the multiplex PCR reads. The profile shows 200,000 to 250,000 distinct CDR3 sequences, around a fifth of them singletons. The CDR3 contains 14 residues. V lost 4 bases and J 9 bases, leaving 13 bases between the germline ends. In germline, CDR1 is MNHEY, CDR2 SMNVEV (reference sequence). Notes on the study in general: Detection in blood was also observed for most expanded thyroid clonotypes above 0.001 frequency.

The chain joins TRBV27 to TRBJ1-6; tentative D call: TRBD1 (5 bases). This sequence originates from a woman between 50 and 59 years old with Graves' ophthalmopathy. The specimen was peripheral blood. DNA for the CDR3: TGTGCCAGCAGTTACGGGGGACGGTTTTCACCCCTCCACTTT. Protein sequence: CASSYGGRFSPLHF.